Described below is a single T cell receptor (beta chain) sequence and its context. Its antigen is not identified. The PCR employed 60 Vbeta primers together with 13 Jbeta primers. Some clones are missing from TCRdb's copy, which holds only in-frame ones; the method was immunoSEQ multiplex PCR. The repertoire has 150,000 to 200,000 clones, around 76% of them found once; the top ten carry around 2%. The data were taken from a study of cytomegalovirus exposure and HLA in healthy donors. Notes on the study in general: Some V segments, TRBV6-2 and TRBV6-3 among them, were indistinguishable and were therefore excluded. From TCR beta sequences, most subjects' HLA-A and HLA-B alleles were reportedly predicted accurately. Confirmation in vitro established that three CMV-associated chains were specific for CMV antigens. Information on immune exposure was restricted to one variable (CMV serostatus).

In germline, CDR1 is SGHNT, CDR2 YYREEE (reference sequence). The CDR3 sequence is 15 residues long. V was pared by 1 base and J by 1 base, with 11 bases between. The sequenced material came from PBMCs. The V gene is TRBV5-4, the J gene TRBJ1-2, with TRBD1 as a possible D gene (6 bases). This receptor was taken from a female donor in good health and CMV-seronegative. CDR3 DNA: TGTGCCAGCAGCTTGCTAATACAGGGTAACTATGGCTACACCTTC. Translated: CASSLLIQGNYGYTF.